This T cell receptor beta chain was recovered during a study of OX40 agonist ivuxolimab in advanced cancers. Trimming shortened V by 0 bases and J by 7 bases, and 11 bases separated the two germline ends. CDR1 is SGHDT and CDR2 is YYEEEE in the germline V gene. The CDR3 has 13 residues. The data were produced by immunoSEQ multiplex PCR, yet TCRdb's version contains in-frame clones alone and is incomplete. The sample carries roughly 66,000 clones, roughly four fifths recorded once. The specimen comprised CD4+ or CD8+ T cells sorted from blood, sampled in a trial of the OX40 agonist ivuxolimab. This receptor was identified in an adult with an advanced solid tumor such as melanoma, head and neck, liver or kidney cancer. The chain recombines TRBV5-6 with TRBJ2-7; D unresolved. CDR3 bases: TGTGCCAGCAGCTTGGTGTCGAGGTGGGAGCAGTACTTC. It is translated as CASSLVSRWEQYF.